What follows is one T cell receptor beta chain and its context. These data are taken from a study of cytomegalovirus exposure and HLA in healthy donors. Study-wide context: Unique TCRs from HLA-typed donors, some 85 million of them, were held in an early data release.

The PCR ran on 60 Vbeta and 13 Jbeta primers. Some clones are missing from TCRdb's copy, which holds only in-frame ones; the method was immunoSEQ multiplex PCR. The sample contains 150,000 to 200,000 clones, roughly four fifths of which appear only once. The V and J ends lost 6 bases and 2 bases, in that order; junction bases with no gene match: 8. CDR3 length: 16 amino acids. The germline CDR1 and CDR2 sequences are MDHEN and SYDVKM. The chain employs TRBV28 and TRBJ2-1, with 9 nucleotides matching TRBD2. The sample consisted of PBMCs. The TCR originated in a woman in her twenties or thirties in good health and CMV-seronegative. The CDR3 protein is CASRSRLAGAYNEQFF. The CDR3 nucleotides are TGTGCCAGCAGATCCAGATTAGCGGGGGCCTACAATGAGCAGTTCTTC.